This TCR beta chain was found in a study of cytomegalovirus exposure and HLA in healthy donors. General observations from the study: The authors listed 150 or so TCR beta chains as cytomegalovirus-associated. A missense variant in DCLRE1C was later tied to TCR beta V- and J-gene trimming. Apparent HLA restriction characterized most CMV-associated TCR beta chains in a later analysis.

The CDR3 runs 15 residues. Per germline, CDR1 SGHVS and CDR2 FNYEAQ. V lost 3 bases to trimming and J lost 1 base; unmatched junction nucleotides: 2. PCR used 60 Vbeta primers and 13 Jbeta primers. TCRdb keeps only in-frame clones here, not all; method: immunoSEQ multiplex PCR. The table lists 100,000 to 150,000 clones, around 8.5% of them singletons. This clone was observed a few times. Its target is not known. Sequenced: PBMCs. The TCR originated in a man aged 35 to 55 in good health and CMV-seronegative. The rearrangement joins TRBV7-6 to TRBJ1-1; 10 bases agree with TRBD1. The CDR3 coding sequence is TGTGCCAGCAGCTTGCGGACAGGGGGGAACACTGAAGCTTTCTTT. Translation: CASSLRTGGNTEAFF.